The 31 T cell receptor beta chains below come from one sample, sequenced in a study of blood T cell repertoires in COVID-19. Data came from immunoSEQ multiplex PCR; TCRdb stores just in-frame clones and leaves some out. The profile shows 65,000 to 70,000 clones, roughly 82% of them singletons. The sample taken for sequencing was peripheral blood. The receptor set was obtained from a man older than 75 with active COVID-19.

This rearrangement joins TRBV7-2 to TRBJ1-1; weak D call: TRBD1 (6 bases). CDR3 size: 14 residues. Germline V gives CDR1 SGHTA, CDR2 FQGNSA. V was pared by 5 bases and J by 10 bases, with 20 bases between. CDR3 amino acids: CASSPTRGGAVAFF. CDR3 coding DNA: TGTGCCAGCAGCCCTACCCGGGGGGGGGCAGTAGCTTTCTTT. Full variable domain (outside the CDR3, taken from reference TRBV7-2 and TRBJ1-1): GAGVSQSPSNKVTEKGKDVELRCDPISGHTALYWYRQSLGQGLEFLIYFQGNSAPDKSGLPSDRFSAERTGGSVSTLTIQRTQQEDSAVYLCASSPTRGGAVAFFGQGTRLTVV.

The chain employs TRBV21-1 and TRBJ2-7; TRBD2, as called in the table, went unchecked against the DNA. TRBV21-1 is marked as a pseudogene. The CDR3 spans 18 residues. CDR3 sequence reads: CASSPARRTSGRSYEQYF. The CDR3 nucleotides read TGTGCCAGCAGCCCCGCTCGGAGGACTAGCGGAAGATCTTACGAGCAGTACTTC.

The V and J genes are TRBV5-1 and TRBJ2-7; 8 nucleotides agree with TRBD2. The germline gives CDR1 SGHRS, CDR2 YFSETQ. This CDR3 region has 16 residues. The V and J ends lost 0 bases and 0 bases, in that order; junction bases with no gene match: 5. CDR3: CASSLASGGSSYEQYF. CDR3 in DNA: TGCGCCAGCAGCTTGGCGAGCGGGGGAAGCTCCTACGAGCAGTACTTC.

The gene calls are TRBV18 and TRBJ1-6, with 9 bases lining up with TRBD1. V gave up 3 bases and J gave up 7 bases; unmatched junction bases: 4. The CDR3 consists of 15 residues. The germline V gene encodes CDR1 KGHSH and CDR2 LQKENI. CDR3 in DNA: TGTGCCAGCTCACCGGGGACAGGGCGGAATTCACCCCTCCACTTT. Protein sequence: CASSPGTGRNSPLHF.

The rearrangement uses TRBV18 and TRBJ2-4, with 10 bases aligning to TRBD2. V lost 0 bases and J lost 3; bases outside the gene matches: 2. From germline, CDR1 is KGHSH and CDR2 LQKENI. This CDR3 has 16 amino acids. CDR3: CASSPPLAGGKNIQYF. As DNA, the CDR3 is TGTGCCAGCTCACCACCCTTAGCGGGGGGCAAAAACATTCAGTACTTC.

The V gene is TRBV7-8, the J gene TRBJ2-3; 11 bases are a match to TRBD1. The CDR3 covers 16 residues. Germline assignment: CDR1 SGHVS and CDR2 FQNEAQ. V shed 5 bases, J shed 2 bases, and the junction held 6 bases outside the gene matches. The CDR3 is CASSGRDRGFTDTQYF. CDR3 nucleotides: TGTGCCAGCAGCGGGCGGGACAGGGGGTTCACAGATACGCAGTATTTT.

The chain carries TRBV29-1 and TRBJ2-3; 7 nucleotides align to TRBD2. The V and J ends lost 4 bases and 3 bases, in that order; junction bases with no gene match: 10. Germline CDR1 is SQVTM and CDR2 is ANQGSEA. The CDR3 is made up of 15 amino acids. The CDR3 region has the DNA TGCAGCGTTGGCGGGCGGGAGTTTGGTACAGATACGCAGTATTTT. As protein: CSVGGREFGTDTQYF.

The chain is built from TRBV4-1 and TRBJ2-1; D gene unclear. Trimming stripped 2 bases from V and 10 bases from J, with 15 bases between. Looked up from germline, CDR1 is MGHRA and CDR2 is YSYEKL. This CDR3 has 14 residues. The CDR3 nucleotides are TGCGCCAGCAGCCAACCAACCCGTCTCGGGGAGCAGTTCTTC. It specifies CASSQPTRLGEQFF.

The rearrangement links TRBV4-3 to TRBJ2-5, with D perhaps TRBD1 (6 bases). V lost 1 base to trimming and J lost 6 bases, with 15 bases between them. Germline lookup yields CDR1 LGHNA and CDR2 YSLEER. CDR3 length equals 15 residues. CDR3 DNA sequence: TGCGCCAGCAGCCAAGTTTATGGGACACCCCAGACCCAGTACTTC. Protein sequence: CASSQVYGTPQTQYF.

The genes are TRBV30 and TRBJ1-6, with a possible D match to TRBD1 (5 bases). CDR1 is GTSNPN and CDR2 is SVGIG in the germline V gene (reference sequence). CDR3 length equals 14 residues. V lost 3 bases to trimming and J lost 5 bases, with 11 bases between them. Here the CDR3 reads CAWSRGTDNSPLHF. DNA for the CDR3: TGTGCCTGGAGCCGCGGGACGGATAATTCACCCCTCCACTTT.

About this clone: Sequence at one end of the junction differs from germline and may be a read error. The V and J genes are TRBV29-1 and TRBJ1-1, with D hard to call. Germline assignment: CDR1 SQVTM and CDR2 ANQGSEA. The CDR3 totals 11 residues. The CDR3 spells CCVLRNTEAFF. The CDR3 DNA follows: TGCTGCGTTCTCCGGAACACTGAAGCTTTCTTT.

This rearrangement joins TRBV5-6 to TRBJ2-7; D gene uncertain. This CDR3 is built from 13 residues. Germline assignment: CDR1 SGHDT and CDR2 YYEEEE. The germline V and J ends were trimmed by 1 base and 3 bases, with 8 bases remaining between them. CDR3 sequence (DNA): TGTGCCAGCAGCTTGACTCTTGTCTACGAGCAGTACTTC. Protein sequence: CASSLTLVYEQYF.

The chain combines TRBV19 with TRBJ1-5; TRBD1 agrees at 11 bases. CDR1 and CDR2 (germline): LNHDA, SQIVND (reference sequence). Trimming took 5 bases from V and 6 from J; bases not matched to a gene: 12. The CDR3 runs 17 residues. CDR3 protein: CASSSPDRGRLSQPQHF. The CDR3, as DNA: TGTGCCAGTAGTTCACCGGACAGGGGGCGATTGAGTCAGCCCCAGCATTTT.

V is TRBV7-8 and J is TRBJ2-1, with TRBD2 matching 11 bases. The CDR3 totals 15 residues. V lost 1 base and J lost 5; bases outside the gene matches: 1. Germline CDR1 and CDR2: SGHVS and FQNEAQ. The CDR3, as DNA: TGTGCCAGCAGCTTAGTAGCGGGGGGGAACAATGAGCAGTTCTTC. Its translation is CASSLVAGGNNEQFF.

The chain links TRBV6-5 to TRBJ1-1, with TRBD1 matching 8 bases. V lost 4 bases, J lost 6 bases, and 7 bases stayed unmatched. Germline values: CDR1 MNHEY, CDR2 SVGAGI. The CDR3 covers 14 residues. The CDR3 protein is CASSSLTGVSEAFF. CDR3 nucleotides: TGTGCCAGCAGTTCCTTGACAGGGGTATCTGAAGCTTTCTTT.

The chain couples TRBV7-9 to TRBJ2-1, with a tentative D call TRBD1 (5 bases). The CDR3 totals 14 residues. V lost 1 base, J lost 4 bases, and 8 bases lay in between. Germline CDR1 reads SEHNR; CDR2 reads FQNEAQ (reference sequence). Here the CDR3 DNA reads TGTGCCAGCAGCTTAGTGCCAGGGTACAATGAGCAGTTCTTC. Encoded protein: CASSLVPGYNEQFF.

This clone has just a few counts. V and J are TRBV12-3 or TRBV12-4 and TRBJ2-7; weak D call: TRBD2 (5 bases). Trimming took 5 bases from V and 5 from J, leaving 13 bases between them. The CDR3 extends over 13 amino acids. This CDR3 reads CASSEHGLNEQYF. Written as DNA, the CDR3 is TGTGCCAGCAGTGAGCATGGACTCAACGAGCAGTACTTC.

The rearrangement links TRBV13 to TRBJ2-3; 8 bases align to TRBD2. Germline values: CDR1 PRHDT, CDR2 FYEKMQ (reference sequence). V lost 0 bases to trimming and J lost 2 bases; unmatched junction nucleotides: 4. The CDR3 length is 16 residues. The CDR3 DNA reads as TGTGCCAGCAGCTTAGGCGGGAGGGCCTCCACAGATACGCAGTATTTT. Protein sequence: CASSLGGRASTDTQYF.

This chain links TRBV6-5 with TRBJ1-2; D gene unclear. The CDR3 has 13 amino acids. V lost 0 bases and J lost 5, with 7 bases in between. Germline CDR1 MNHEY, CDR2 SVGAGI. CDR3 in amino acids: CASSYSGGYGYTF. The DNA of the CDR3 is TGTGCCAGCAGTTACTCTGGAGGGTATGGCTACACCTTC.

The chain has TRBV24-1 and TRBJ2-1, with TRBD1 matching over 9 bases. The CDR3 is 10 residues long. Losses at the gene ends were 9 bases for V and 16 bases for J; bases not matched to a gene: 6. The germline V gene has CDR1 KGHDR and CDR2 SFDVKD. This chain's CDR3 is CATPRDRAFF. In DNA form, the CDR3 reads TGTGCCACCCCCCGGGACAGGGCCTTCTTC.

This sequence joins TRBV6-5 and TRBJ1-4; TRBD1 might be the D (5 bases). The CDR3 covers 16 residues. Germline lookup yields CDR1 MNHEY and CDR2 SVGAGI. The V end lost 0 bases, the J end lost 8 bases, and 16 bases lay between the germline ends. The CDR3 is CASSYSTWGAEEKLFF. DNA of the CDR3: TGTGCCAGCAGTTACTCGACGTGGGGCGCAGAAGAAAAACTGTTTTTT.

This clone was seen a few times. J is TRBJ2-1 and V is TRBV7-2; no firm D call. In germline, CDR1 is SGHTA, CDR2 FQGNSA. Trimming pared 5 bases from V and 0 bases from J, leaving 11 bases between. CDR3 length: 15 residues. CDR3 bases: TGTGCCAGCAGCAAAGTGGCTAGCTCCTACAATGAGCAGTTCTTC. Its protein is CASSKVASSYNEQFF.

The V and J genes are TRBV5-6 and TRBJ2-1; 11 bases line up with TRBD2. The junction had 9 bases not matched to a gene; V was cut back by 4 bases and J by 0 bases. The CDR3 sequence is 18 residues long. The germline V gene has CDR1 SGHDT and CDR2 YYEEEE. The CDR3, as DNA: TGTGCCAGCAGCCCTAGACTAGCGGGGCACTCCTCCTACAATGAGCAGTTCTTC. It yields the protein CASSPRLAGHSSYNEQFF.

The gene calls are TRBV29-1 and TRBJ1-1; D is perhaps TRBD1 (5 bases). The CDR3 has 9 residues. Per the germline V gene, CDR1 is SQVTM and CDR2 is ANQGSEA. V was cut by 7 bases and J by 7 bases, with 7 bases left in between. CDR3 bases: TGCAGCGCTGACAGTGAAGCTTTCTTT. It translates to CSADSEAFF.

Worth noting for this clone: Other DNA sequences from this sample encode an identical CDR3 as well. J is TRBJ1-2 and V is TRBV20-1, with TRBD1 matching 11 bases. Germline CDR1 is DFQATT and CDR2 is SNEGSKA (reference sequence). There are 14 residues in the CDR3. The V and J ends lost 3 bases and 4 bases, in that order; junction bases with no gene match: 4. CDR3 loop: CSASRTGGAYGYTF. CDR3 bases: TGCAGTGCTAGTCGGACAGGGGGCGCCTATGGCTACACCTTC.

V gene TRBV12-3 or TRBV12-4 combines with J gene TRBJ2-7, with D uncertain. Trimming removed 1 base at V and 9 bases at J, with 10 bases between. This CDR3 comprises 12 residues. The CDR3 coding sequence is TGTGCCAGCAGTTTAGTGGGTGCTAGGCAGTACTTC. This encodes CASSLVGARQYF.

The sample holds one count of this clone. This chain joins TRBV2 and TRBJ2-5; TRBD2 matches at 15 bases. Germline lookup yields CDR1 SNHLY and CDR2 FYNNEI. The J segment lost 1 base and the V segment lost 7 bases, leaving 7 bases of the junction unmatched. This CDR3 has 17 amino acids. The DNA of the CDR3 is TGTGCCAGCATTCGGACTAGCGGGAGGGCCCTCCAAGAGACCCAGTACTTC. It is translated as CASIRTSGRALQETQYF.

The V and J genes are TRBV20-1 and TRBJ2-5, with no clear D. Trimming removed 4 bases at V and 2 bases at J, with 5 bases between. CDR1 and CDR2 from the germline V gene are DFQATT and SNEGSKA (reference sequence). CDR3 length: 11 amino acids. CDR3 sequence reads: CSATPQETQYF. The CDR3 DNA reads TGCAGTGCTACCCCTCAAGAGACCCAGTACTTC.

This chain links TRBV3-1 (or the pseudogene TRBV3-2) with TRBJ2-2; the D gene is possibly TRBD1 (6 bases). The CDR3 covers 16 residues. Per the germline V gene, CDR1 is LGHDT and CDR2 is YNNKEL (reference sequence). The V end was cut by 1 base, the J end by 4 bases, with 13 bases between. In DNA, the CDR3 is TGTGCCAGCAGCCAAGCCGGGACACTGTCCACCGGGGAGCTGTTTTTT. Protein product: CASSQAGTLSTGELFF.

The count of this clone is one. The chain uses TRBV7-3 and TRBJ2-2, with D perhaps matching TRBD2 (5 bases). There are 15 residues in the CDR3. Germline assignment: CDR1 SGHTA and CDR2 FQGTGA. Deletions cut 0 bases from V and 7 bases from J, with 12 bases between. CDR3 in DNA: TGTGCCAGCAGCTTAACGTCTAGCCGTAACGGGGAGCTGTTTTTT. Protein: CASSLTSSRNGELFF.

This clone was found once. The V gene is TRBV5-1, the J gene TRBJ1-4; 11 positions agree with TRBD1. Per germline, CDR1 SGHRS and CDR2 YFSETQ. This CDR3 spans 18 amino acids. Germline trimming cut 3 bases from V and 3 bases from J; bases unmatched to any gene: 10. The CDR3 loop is CASSSGRDRGRSNEKLFF. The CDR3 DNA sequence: TGCGCCAGCAGCTCTGGCCGGGACAGGGGGAGGTCTAATGAAAAACTGTTTTTT. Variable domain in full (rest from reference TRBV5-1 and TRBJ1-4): KAGVTQTPRYLIKTRGQQVTLSCSPISGHRSVSWYQQTPGQGLQFLFEYFSETQRNKGNFPGRFSGRQFSNSRSEMNVSTLELGDSALYLCASSSGRDRGRSNEKLFFGSGTQLSVL.